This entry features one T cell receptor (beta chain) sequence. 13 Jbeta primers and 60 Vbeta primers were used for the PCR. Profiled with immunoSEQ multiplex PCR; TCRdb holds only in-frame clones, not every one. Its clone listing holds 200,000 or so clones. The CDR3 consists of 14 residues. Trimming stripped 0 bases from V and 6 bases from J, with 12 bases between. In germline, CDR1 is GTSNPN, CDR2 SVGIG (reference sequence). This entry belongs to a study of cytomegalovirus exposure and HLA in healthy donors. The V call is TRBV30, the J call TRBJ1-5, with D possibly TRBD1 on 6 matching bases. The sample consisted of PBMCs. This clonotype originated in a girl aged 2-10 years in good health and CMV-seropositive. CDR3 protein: CAWSVQGSGQPQHF. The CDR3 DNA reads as TGTGCCTGGAGTGTACAGGGCTCCGGTCAGCCCCAGCATTTT.